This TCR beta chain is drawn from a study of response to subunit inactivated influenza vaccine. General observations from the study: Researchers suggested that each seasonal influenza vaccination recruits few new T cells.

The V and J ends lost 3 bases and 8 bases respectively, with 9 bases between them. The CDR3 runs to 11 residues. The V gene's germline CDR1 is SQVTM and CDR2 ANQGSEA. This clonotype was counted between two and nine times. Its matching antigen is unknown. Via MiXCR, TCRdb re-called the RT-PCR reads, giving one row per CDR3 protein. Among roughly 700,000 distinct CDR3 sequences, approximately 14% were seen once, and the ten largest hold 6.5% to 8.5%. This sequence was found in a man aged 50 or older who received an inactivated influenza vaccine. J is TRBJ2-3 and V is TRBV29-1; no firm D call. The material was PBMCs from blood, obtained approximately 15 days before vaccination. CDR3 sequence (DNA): TGCAGCGTTGATCCGTCTGGTACGCAGTATTTT. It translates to CSVDPSGTQYF.